The 18 T cell receptor beta chains below come from one sample, sequenced in a study of blood T cell repertoires in COVID-19. Sequenced by immunoSEQ multiplex PCR; TCRdb stores in-frame clones only, minus some. The table shows fewer than 300,000 clones, with 80% to 95% occurring only once. The material sequenced was PBMCs or T cells enriched from blood (not recorded which). These receptors were taken from a woman in her 30s who had recovered from COVID-19.

V and J are TRBV15 and TRBJ2-3; no definite D call. This CDR3 region has 14 residues. CDR1 and CDR2 (germline): LNHNV, YYDKDF (reference sequence). Trimming stripped 0 bases from V and 4 bases from J, with 8 bases between. CDR3 coding DNA: TGTGCCACCAGCAGAGATTTGGCAGCAGATACGCAGTATTTT. Translating it yields CATSRDLAADTQYF. Complete variable domain (other parts from reference TRBV15 and TRBJ2-3): DAMVIQNPRYQVTQFGKPVTLSCSQTLNHNVMYWYQQKSSQAPKLLFHYYDKDFNNEADTPDNFQSRRPNTSFCFLDIRSPGLGDTAMYLCATSRDLAADTQYFGPGTRLTVL.

The V gene is TRBV19, the J gene TRBJ2-2, with 9 bases identical to TRBD1. This CDR3 is 17 amino acids long. Germline CDR1 LNHDA, CDR2 SQIVND (reference sequence). Trimming took 1 base from V and 0 from J; bases not matched to a gene: 3. The CDR3 nucleotides are TGTGCCAGTAGTATAGGACAGGGGGTAGCGAACACCGGGGAGCTGTTTTTT. Translated: CASSIGQGVANTGELFF. Full variable domain (missing parts from reference TRBV19 and TRBJ2-2): DGGITQSPKYLFRKEGQNVTLSCEQNLNHDAMYWYRQDPGQGLRLIYYSQIVNDFQKGDIAEGYSVSREKKESFPLTVTSAQKNPTAFYLCASSIGQGVANTGELFFGEGSRLTVL.

The genes are TRBV3-1 (or the pseudogene TRBV3-2) and TRBJ1-2; 9 bases are a match to TRBD1. The CDR3 length is 14 residues. The J segment lost 8 bases and the V segment lost 2 bases, leaving 6 bases of the junction unmatched. Germline assignment: CDR1 LGHDT and CDR2 YNNKEL (reference sequence). The CDR3 reads CASSQRDRVSGYTF. Written as DNA, the CDR3 is TGTGCCAGCAGCCAACGGGACAGGGTAAGCGGCTACACCTTC.

This chain uses TRBV6-5 with TRBJ1-1, with D unresolved. Germline lookup yields CDR1 MNHEY and CDR2 SVGAGI. The CDR3 length is 13 residues. The V end was cut by 7 bases, the J end by 0 bases, with 9 bases between. CDR3: CASTKAVNTEAFF. CDR3 bases: TGTGCCAGCACCAAAGCGGTGAACACTGAAGCTTTCTTT.

The chain carries TRBV27 and TRBJ2-7; D gene unclear. The V end lost 5 bases, the J end lost 3 bases, and 17 bases lay between the germline ends. The CDR3 has 15 residues. Germline-derived CDR1 and CDR2 are MNHEY and SMNVEV (reference sequence). CDR3 protein: CASSRGRSQLYEQYF. The CDR3 DNA sequence: TGTGCCAGCAGTCGTGGTAGAAGTCAACTCTACGAGCAGTACTTC.

The V call is TRBV12-3 or TRBV12-4, the J call TRBJ2-1; perhaps TRBD2 as D (5 bases). Trimming cost V 7 bases and J 1 base, with 8 bases left between them. The CDR3 sequence is 13 residues long. CDR3 sequence: CASKRSSYNEQFF. CDR3 DNA: TGTGCCAGCAAGCGGTCGTCCTACAATGAGCAGTTCTTC.

This chain uses TRBV7-2 with TRBJ2-5; D is ambiguous. Germline lookup yields CDR1 SGHTA and CDR2 FQGNSA. Trimming took off 0 bases at V and 1 base at J, with 12 bases between the two ends. The CDR3 extends over 16 amino acids. The CDR3 nucleotides read TGTGCCAGCAGCTTAGCTTCAACCTATAGCCAAGAGACCCAGTACTTC. It translates to CASSLASTYSQETQYF.

The rearrangement uses TRBV27 and TRBJ1-6, with 7 bases aligning to TRBD1. The ends lost 9 bases at V and 6 bases at J; junction bases unmatched: 14. This CDR3 is built from 16 residues. Germline CDR1 and CDR2: MNHEY and SMNVEV (reference sequence). CDR3 in amino acids: CASRVSIDRVNSPLHF. The CDR3 bases are TGTGCCAGTAGAGTATCGATAGACAGGGTTAATTCACCCCTCCACTTT.

The chain joins TRBV11-3 to TRBJ2-1; 7 bases map to TRBD2. There are 15 residues in the CDR3. Looked up from germline, CDR1 is SGHNT and CDR2 is YENEEA. J gave up 5 bases and V 5 bases, and 9 bases lay outside the gene matches. This chain's CDR3 is CASSKLARTDNEQFF. CDR3 in DNA: TGTGCCAGCAGCAAACTAGCGCGGACCGACAATGAGCAGTTCTTC.

The chain joins TRBV6-1 to TRBJ2-5, with 10 bases that match TRBD2. The V gene's germline CDR1 is MNHNS and CDR2 SASEGT. The CDR3 length is 14 residues. The V and J ends lost 4 bases and 5 bases, in that order; junction bases with no gene match: 4. As DNA, the CDR3 is TGTGCCAGCAGTGGAGCGGGAGGGGTGGAGACCCAGTACTTC. Its protein product is CASSGAGGVETQYF.

This chain links TRBV10-1 with TRBJ2-5, with TRBD1 matching 11 bases. Germline V gene data show CDR1 as WNHNN and CDR2 as SYGVQD (reference sequence). The ends lost 4 bases at V and 4 bases at J; junction bases unmatched: 2. This CDR3 spans 14 amino acids. This CDR3 reads CASSGTGGRETQYF. The CDR3 DNA sequence: TGCGCCAGCAGTGGGACAGGGGGCAGAGAGACCCAGTACTTC.

V and J are TRBV6-2 or TRBV6-3 and TRBJ1-1; D uncertain. Germline loops: CDR1 MNHEY, CDR2 SVGEGT. This CDR3 contains 13 residues. Trimming stripped 6 bases from V and 5 bases from J, with 13 bases between. CDR3: CASSLQGGTEAFF. The CDR3 DNA sequence: TGTGCCAGCAGCCTACAAGGAGGAACTGAAGCTTTCTTT.

The chain has TRBV2 and TRBJ1-2; D gene unclear. Germline CDR1 SNHLY, CDR2 FYNNEI. The CDR3 length is 13 residues. The V end was cut by 4 bases, the J end by 7 bases, with 13 bases between. The CDR3 loop is CASSGYTMGGYTF. The CDR3 DNA reads TGTGCCAGCAGTGGGTACACTATGGGTGGCTACACCTTC.

J is TRBJ2-1 and V is TRBV7-6; 10 bases map to TRBD2. Germline V CDR1 and CDR2: SGHVS, FNYEAQ. Losses at the gene ends were 6 bases for V and 7 bases for J; bases not matched to a gene: 27. This CDR3 is built from 21 residues. CDR3 sequence reads: CASSPTDRVGLARLGENEQFF. CDR3 coding DNA: TGTGCCAGCAGTCCGACCGACAGGGTGGGACTAGCGCGCCTCGGGGAGAATGAGCAGTTCTTC.

V gene TRBV10-2 combines with J gene TRBJ2-5; TRBD2 aligns across 7 bases. J was trimmed by 5 bases and V by 6 bases; bases with no gene match: 9. Germline assignment: CDR1 WSHSY and CDR2 SAAADI. This CDR3 comprises 14 residues. CDR3 residues: CASRTLASGETQYF. The CDR3 nucleotides are TGCGCCAGCAGGACACTAGCGAGTGGGGAGACCCAGTACTTC.

The chain couples TRBV4-2 to TRBJ1-2; 10 nucleotides line up with TRBD1. The CDR3 has 15 residues. Germline V lookup: CDR1 LGHNA, CDR2 YNFKEQ. V dropped 2 bases and J dropped 7; count of bases not matched to a gene: 7. The CDR3 DNA sequence: TGTGCCAGCAGCCAAACGGGACAGGGGATGGGTGGCTACACCTTC. This sequence encodes CASSQTGQGMGGYTF.

This chain joins TRBV19 and TRBJ2-3; 12 nucleotides agree with TRBD2. CDR1 is LNHDA, CDR2 SQIVND, per germline (reference sequence). Trimming cost V 0 bases and J 2 bases; bases outside gene matches: 3. This CDR3 spans 17 amino acids. CDR3 sequence (DNA): TGTGCCAGTAGTATAGACGGACTAGCGGGAAACACAGATACGCAGTATTTT. This gives the protein CASSIDGLAGNTDTQYF.

The V call is TRBV24-1, the J call TRBJ2-3; D call uncertain. The V end was cut by 4 bases, the J end by 0 bases, with 4 bases between. Per the germline V gene, CDR1 is KGHDR and CDR2 is SFDVKD. There are 13 residues in the CDR3. DNA of the CDR3: TGTGCCACCAGTGACGGGAGCACAGATACGCAGTATTTT. It specifies CATSDGSTDTQYF.